The entry below gives a single T cell receptor beta chain sequence along with its context. Its cognate antigen is unknown. In every patient, relapse followed autologous stem cell transplantation, while exposure to brentuximab vedotin differed. Negative selection with magnetic separation was used to purify CD4+ T cells from thawed PBMCs. Complete response, partial response or progressive disease were the best responses. This record belongs to a study of PD-1 blockade in classical Hodgkin lymphoma. Across the whole study: Every 2 weeks, patients got 3 mg/kg intravenous nivolumab. Notes on the study in general: Newly diagnosed patients were reported to start with lower TCR diversity than healthy donors.

Sequencing used immunoSEQ multiplex PCR; TCRdb keeps in-frame clones, though not all of them. The sample carries 27,000 or so clones, 60% to 85% recorded once. CDR3 length: 15 amino acids. The V gene's germline CDR1 is MNHNS and CDR2 SASEGT. Trimming shortened V by 8 bases and J by 5 bases, and 18 bases separated the two germline ends. The chain carries TRBV6-1 and TRBJ2-2; D is ambiguous. The sequence derives from a human donor with classical Hodgkin lymphoma. The source material was CD4+ T cells from blood, sampled at baseline. This chain's CDR3 is CASGRASWFTGELFF. CDR3 DNA sequence: TGTGCCAGCGGTAGGGCCTCGTGGTTTACCGGGGAGCTGTTTTTT.